The 14 T cell receptor beta chains below come from one sample, sequenced in a study of regulatory T cells in long-lasting Graves disease. Time point defined: newly diagnosed GD, antithyroid drugs for less than 3 months. TCR sequences were obtained from RNA taken from PBMCs. Relying on iRepertoire HTBI primers and Arm-PCR of CDR3 regions, the team built TCR beta libraries. MiXCR, applied by TCRdb to the multiplex PCR reads, yields one record per CDR3 protein. This sample has a few hundred thousand distinct CDR3 sequences; roughly 10% occur once, and the top ten carry 15% to 20%. The same sample was also studied in work on T cells in Graves' hyperthyroidism and ophthalmopathy.

The source material was peripheral blood mononuclear cells (PBMCs), sampled at new diagnosis, from a patient treated with antithyroid drugs. These receptors originate from a woman in her late teens or twenties with Graves disease.

This clonotype was seen at least ten times. V is TRBV5-5 and J is TRBJ1-5, with D unclear. V was shortened by 1 base and J by 11 bases, with 13 bases between the two germline ends. CDR3 size: 13 residues. In germline, CDR1 is SGHKS, CDR2 YYEKEE (reference sequence). The CDR3 is CASSLISREAQHF. CDR3 DNA sequence: TGTGCCAGCAGCTTGATCAGTAGGGAGGCCCAGCATTTT. Combining the CDR3 with reference TRBV5-5 and TRBJ1-5 gives the whole variable domain DAGVTQSPTHLIKTRGQQVTLRCSPISGHKSVSWYQQVLGQGPQFIFQYYEKEERGRGNFPDRFSARQFPNYSSELNVNALLLGDSALYLCASSLISREAQHFGDGTRLSIL.

Notes on this clonotype: A much larger clone is a single base away; this may be a read error. The chain is built from TRBV2 and TRBJ2-7; TRBD1 matches at 8 bases. Trimming at V came to 6 bases and at J to 4 bases, leaving 8 bases not matched to a gene. CDR1 SNHLY and CDR2 FYNNEI come from the germline V gene. This CDR3 contains 14 residues. In DNA, the CDR3 is TGTGCCAGCAGCTTATCGACAGGGGCTTACGAGCAGTACTTC. Its protein product is CASSLSTGAYEQYF. The full variable domain, with the rest looked up from reference TRBV2 and TRBJ2-7, is EPEVTQTPSHQVTQMGQEVILRCVPISNHLYFYWYRQILGQKVEFLVSFYNNEISEKSEIFDDQFSVERPDGSNFTLKIRSTKLEDSAMYFCASSLSTGAYEQYFGPGTRLTVT.

This clonotype has a count of ten or more. The chain has TRBV3-1 and TRBJ1-1; D gene uncertain. Germline V gene data show CDR1 as LGHDT and CDR2 as YNNKEL (reference sequence). The CDR3 sequence is 15 residues long. Trimming took off 1 base at V and 4 bases at J, with 13 bases between the two ends. The CDR3 DNA reads as TGTGCCAGCAGCCAAGTGACCAGCCGGGGCACTGAAGCTTTCTTT. Translating it yields CASSQVTSRGTEAFF.

There are many counts of this clonotype. V and J are TRBV28 and TRBJ2-7, with TRBD2 matching 8 bases. The CDR3 extends over 13 amino acids. V gave up 1 base and J gave up 8 bases; unmatched junction bases: 4. Looked up from germline, CDR1 is MDHEN and CDR2 is SYDVKM. The CDR3 nucleotides are TGTGCCAGCAGTTTATCGGGGACTAGGCAGCAGTACTTC. As protein: CASSLSGTRQQYF.

This clonotype was recorded at least ten times. The chain employs TRBV30 and TRBJ1-1; 7 nucleotides match TRBD1. The CDR3 covers 13 residues. Trimming removed 4 bases from V and 3 bases from J; junction bases left unmatched: 5. The germline V gene encodes CDR1 GTSNPN and CDR2 SVGIG (reference sequence). This chain's CDR3 is CAWIQGLDTEAFF. The CDR3 DNA is TGTGCCTGGATACAGGGGTTGGACACTGAAGCTTTCTTT.

The table lists this clonotype with a few counts. Just one base apart from a much larger clone, this may be a read error. The chain links TRBV12-3 or TRBV12-4 to TRBJ2-2, with D possibly being TRBD1 (5 bases). Trimming took off 6 bases at V and 6 bases at J, with 17 bases between the two ends. The CDR3 extends over 15 amino acids. CDR3 DNA sequence: TGTGCCAGCAGAAAGACAGAGTCGAAGGCCGGGGAGCTGTTTTTT. Its protein is CASRKTESKAGELFF.

On this clonotype itself: With only one base between it and a far larger clone, this is likely a read error. J is TRBJ2-4 and V is TRBV7-9, with no clear D. The CDR3 has 13 amino acids. Germline V gene sequence: CDR1 SEHNR, CDR2 FQNEAQ (reference sequence). CDR3 region: CASSPNTPDGYAF. The CDR3 DNA is TGTGCCAGCAGCCCCAACACACCCGATGGCTACGCCTTC.

This clonotype was seen a handful of times. The chain has TRBV28 and TRBJ1-6; D ambiguous. Germline V gene data show CDR1 as MDHEN and CDR2 as SYDVKM. V was trimmed by 6 bases and J by 0 bases, leaving 15 bases between them. This CDR3 has 17 amino acids. The CDR3 loop is CASSRSPLSSYNSPLHF. CDR3 DNA: TGTGCCAGCAGCCGTTCCCCTCTAAGCTCCTATAATTCACCCCTCCACTTT. The complete variable domain, with remaining parts taken from reference TRBV28 and TRBJ1-6, reads DVKVTQSSRYLVKRTGEKVFLECVQDMDHENMFWYRQDPGLGLRLIYFSYDVKMKEKGDIPEGYSVSREKKERFSLILESASTNQTSMYLCASSRSPLSSYNSPLHFGNGTRLTVT.

This clonotype was counted ten times or more. The rearrangement uses TRBV6-2 or TRBV6-3 and TRBJ2-7, with TRBD2 matching 14 bases. The V and J ends lost 5 bases and 0 bases, in that order; junction bases with no gene match: 9. The CDR3 extends over 18 amino acids. The germline CDR1 and CDR2 sequences are MNHEY and SVGEGT. This CDR3 reads CASSRRLAGGRISYEQYF. CDR3 in DNA: TGTGCCAGCAGTCGTCGACTAGCGGGAGGGCGTATCTCCTACGAGCAGTACTTC.

This clonotype was detected ten times or more. The gene calls are TRBV12-3 or TRBV12-4 and TRBJ1-2; TRBD1 aligns across 7 bases. Trimming took 6 bases from V and 4 from J; bases not matched to a gene: 11. The CDR3 runs to 15 residues. The CDR3 here is CASSSPRGLRYGYTF. The DNA for the CDR3 is TGTGCCAGCAGCTCTCCAAGGGGGCTTCGCTATGGCTACACCTTC.

This clonotype was seen repeatedly, ten times or more. The chain couples TRBV7-2 to TRBJ1-5, with D unresolved. There are 16 residues in the CDR3. Germline V gene data show CDR1 as SGHTA and CDR2 as FQGNSA. V lost 4 bases and J 1 base, leaving 14 bases between the germline ends. The chain's CDR3 is CASSSDIGRSNQPQHF. DNA for the CDR3: TGTGCCAGCAGCTCCGATATCGGCAGAAGCAATCAGCCCCAGCATTTT.

The chain couples TRBV6-2 or TRBV6-3 to TRBJ2-1; D gene unclear. V was shortened by 2 bases and J by 10 bases, with 15 bases between the two germline ends. Looked up from germline, CDR1 is MNHEY and CDR2 is SVGEGT. The CDR3 has 14 amino acids. The CDR3 sequence: CASSYPGRSYEQFF. In nucleotides, the CDR3 is TGTGCCAGCAGTTACCCCGGACGAAGCTACGAGCAGTTCTTC.

This clonotype was picked up many times. The rearrangement joins TRBV7-8 to TRBJ2-1, with a weak D call TRBD2 (5 bases). Germline values: CDR1 SGHVS, CDR2 FQNEAQ. Trimming cost V 5 bases and J 4 bases, with 18 bases left between them. The length of the CDR3 is 16 residues. The CDR3, as DNA: TGTGCCAGCAGCCCTCCGGGATTGCAGCGATACAATGAGCAGTTCTTC. Its translation is CASSPPGLQRYNEQFF.

Concerning this clonotype: A much larger clone differs from this one at a single base, so this may be a read error. V usage is TRBV15 and J usage is TRBJ2-4, with TRBD2 as a possible D gene (5 bases). CDR1 is LNHNV, CDR2 YYDKDF, per germline (reference sequence). The germline V and J ends were trimmed by 5 bases and 13 bases, with 15 bases remaining between them. The CDR3 totals 12 residues. CDR3 sequence: CATSRGNNEQYF. The CDR3 nucleotides read TGTGCCACCAGCCGGGGAAACAATGAGCAGTACTTC.